This T cell receptor (beta chain) is from a study of siplizumab effects on memory and regulatory T cells. General observations from the study: In siplizumab conditions, mappable alloreactive CD4+ clones averaged 68.8% Treg-derived, against 25% to 30% in controls. Naive T cells seemed more diverse than memory cells; they also seemed major alloresponse contributors. The authors mapped only a minor fraction of alloreactive clones to unstimulated subsets.

Trimming removed 2 bases at V and 4 bases at J, with 23 bases between. Germline loops: CDR1 SGHTA, CDR2 FQGNSA. The CDR3 is 18 residues long. Concerning this clone itself: Its antigen remains unidentified.

TCRdb's copy holds only in-frame clones and misses some; the assay was immunoSEQ multiplex PCR. The table shows 40,000 to 45,000 clones, with roughly 90% occurring only once. The sequence derives from a human donor in good health. The sample taken for sequencing was naive CD4+ T cells sorted from blood. The rearrangement links TRBV7-2 to TRBJ1-2; D perhaps matches TRBD1 (5 bases). CDR3 nucleotide sequence: TGTGCCAGCAGCTTATATGGACCAATGACGGAGCAGGGCTATGGCTACACCTTC. This gives the protein CASSLYGPMTEQGYGYTF.